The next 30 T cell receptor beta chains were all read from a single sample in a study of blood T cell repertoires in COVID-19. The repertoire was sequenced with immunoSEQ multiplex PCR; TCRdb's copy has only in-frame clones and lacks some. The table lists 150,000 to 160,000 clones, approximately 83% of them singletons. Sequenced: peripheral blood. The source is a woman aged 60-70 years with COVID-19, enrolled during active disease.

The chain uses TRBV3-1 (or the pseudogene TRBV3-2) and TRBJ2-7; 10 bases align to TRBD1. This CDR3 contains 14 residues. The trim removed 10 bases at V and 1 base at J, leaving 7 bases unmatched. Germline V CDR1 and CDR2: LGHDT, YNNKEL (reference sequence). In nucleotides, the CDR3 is TGTGCCATTTCACCGGGACAGGGGTCCTACGAGCAGTACTTC. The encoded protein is CAISPGQGSYEQYF.

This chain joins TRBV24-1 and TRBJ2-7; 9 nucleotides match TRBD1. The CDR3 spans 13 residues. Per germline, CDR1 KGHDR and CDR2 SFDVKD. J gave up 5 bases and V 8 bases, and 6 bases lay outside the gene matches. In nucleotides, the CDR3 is TGTGCCACCATGTGCGGGACAGGGAACGAGCAGTACGTC. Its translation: CATMCGTGNEQYV.

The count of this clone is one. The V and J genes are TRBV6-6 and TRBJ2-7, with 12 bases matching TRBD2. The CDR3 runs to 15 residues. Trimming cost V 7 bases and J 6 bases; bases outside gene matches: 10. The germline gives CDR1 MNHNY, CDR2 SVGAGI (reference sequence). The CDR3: CASTGTSGRISEQYF. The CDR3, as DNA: TGTGCCAGCACCGGTACTAGCGGGAGGATCAGCGAGCAGTACTTC.

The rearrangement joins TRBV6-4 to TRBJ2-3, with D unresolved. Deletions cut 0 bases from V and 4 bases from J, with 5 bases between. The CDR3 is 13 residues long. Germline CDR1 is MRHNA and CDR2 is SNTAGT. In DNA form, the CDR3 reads TGTGCCAGCAGTGACTCTCGGGCAGATACGCAGTATTTT. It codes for CASSDSRADTQYF.

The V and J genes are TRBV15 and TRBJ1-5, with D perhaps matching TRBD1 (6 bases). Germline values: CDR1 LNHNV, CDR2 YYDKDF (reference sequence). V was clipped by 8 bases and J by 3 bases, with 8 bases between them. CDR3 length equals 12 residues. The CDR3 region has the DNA TGTGCCACCCAGGGGTTCAATCAGCCCCAGCATTTT. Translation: CATQGFNQPQHF.

CDR3: CASSFTTGENEKLFF. CDR3 coding DNA: TGTGCCAGCAGTTTCACGACAGGGGAGAATGAAAAACTGTTTTTT. The rearrangement links TRBV27 to TRBJ1-4, with 8 bases matching TRBD1. This CDR3 spans 15 amino acids. Trimming at V came to 3 bases and at J to 5 bases, leaving 5 bases not matched to a gene. The germline V gene has CDR1 MNHEY and CDR2 SMNVEV (reference sequence).

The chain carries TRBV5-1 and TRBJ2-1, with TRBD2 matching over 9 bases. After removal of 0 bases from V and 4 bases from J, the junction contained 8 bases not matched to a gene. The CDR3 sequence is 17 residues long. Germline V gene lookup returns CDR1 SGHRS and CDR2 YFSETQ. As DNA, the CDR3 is TGCGCCAGCAGCTTGGCCCTGACTAGCGGAAATTACAATGAGCAGTTCTTC. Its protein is CASSLALTSGNYNEQFF.

The CDR3 bases are TGTGCCAGCGGCCCGGGACAAACCAATCAGCCCCAGCATTTT. The encoded protein is CASGPGQTNQPQHF. The V call is TRBV6-5, the J call TRBJ1-5; D is possibly TRBD1 (6 bases). Trimming took 8 bases from V and 3 from J, leaving 14 bases between them. Per the germline V gene, CDR1 is MNHEY and CDR2 is SVGAGI. This CDR3 is built from 14 residues.

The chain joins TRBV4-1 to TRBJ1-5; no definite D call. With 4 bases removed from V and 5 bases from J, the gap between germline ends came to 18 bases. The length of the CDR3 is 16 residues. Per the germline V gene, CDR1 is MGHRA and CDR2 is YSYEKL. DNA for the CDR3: TGCGCCAGCAGCCCCTTAGCCGGGTCGGGGTATCAGCCCCAGCATTTT. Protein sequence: CASSPLAGSGYQPQHF.

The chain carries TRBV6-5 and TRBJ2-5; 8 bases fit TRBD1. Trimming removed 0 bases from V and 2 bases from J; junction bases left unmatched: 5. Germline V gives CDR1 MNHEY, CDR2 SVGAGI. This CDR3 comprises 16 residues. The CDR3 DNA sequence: TGTGCCAGCAGTTACTCGGGGACAGGTCTACAAGAGACCCAGTACTTC. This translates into CASSYSGTGLQETQYF.

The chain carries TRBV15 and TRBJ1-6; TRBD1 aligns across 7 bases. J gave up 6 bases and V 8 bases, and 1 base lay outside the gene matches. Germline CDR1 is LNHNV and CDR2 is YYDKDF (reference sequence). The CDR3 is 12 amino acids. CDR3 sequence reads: CATDRANSPLHF. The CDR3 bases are TGTGCCACCGACAGGGCTAATTCACCCCTCCACTTT.

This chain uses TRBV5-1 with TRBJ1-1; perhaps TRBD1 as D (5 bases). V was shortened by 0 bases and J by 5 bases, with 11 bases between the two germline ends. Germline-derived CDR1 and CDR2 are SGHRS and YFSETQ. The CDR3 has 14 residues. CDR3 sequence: CASSLDGGGTEAFF. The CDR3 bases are TGCGCCAGCAGCTTGGACGGGGGAGGGACTGAAGCTTTCTTT.

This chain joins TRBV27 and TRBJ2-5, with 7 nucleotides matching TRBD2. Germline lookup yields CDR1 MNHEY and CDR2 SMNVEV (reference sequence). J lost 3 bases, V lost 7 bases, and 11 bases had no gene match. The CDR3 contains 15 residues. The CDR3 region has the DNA TGTGCCAGCACTAGTTTGGGGGGACTAAAAGAGACCCAGTACTTC. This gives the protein CASTSLGGLKETQYF.

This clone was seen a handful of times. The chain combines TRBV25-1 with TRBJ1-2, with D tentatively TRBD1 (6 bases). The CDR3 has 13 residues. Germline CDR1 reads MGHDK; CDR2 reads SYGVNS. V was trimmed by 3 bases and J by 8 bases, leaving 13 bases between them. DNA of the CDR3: TGTGCCAGCAGTGACAGGGGACCTAGGGGCTACACCTTC. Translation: CASSDRGPRGYTF.

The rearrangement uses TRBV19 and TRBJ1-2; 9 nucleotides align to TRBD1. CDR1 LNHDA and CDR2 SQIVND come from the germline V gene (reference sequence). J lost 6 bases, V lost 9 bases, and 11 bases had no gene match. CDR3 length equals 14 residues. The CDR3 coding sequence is TGTGCCAGCAGGGACAGGGTTAGAGGAGATGGCTACACCTTC. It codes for CASRDRVRGDGYTF.

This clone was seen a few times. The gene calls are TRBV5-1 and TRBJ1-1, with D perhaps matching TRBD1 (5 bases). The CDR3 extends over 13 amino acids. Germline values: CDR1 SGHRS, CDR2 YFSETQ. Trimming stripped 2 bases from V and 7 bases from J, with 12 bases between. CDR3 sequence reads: CASSFTTENEAFF. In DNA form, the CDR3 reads TGCGCCAGCAGCTTCACGACAGAGAATGAAGCTTTCTTT.

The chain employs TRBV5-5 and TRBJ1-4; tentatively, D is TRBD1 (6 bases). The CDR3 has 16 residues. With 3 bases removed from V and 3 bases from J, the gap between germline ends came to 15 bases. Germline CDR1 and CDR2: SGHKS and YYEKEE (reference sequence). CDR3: CASSSAGPGANEKLFF. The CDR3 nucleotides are TGTGCCAGCAGCTCTGCCGGGCCAGGGGCTAATGAAAAACTGTTTTTT.

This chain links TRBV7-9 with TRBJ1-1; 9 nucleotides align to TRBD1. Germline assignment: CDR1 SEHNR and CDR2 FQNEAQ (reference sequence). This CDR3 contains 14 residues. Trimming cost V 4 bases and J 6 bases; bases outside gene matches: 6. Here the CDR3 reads CASSSRQGEAEAFF. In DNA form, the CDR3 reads TGTGCCAGCAGCTCCAGACAGGGGGAGGCTGAAGCTTTCTTT.

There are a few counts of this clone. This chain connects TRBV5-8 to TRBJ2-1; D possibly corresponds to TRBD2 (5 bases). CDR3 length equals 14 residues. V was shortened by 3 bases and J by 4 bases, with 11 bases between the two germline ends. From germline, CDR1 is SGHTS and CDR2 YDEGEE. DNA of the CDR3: TGTGCCAGCAGCTCATCTCGAGGGTACAATGAGCAGTTCTTC. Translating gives CASSSSRGYNEQFF. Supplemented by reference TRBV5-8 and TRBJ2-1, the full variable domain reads EAGVTQSPTHLIKTRGQQATLRCSPISGHTSVYWYQQALGLGLQFLLWYDEGEERNRGNFPPRFSGRQFPNYSSELNVNALELEDSALYLCASSSSRGYNEQFFGPGTRLTVL.

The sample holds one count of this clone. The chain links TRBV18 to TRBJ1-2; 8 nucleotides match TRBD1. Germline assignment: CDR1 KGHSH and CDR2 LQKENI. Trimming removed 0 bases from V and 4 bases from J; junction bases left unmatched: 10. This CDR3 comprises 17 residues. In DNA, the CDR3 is TGTGCCAGCTCACCACCGTTGGCAGGGGGCGTGGTCTATGGCTACACCTTC. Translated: CASSPPLAGGVVYGYTF.

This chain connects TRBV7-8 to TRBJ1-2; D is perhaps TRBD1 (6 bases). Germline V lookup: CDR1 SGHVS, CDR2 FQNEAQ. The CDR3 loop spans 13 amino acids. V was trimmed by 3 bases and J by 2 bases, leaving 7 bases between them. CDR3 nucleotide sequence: TGTGCCAGCAGCTTTGACAGGAACTATGGCTACACCTTC. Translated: CASSFDRNYGYTF.

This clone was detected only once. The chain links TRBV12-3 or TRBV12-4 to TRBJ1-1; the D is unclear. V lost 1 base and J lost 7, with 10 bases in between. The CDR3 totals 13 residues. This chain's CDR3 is CASSLGAGLEAFF. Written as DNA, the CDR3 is TGTGCCAGCAGTTTAGGGGCAGGTCTTGAAGCTTTCTTT.

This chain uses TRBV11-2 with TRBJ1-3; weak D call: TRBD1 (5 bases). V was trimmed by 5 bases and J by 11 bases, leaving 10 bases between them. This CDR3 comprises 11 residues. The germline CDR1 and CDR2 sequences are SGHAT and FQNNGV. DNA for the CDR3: TGTGCCAGCAGCCCCGGACACGCCATATATTTT. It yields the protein CASSPGHAIYF.

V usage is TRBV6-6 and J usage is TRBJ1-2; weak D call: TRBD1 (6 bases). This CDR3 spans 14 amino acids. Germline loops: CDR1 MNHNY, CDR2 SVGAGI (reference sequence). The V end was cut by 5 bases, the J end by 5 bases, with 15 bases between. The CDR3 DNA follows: TGTGCCAGCAGTCCTCCCGGACAGATATATGGCTACACCTTC. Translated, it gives CASSPPGQIYGYTF.

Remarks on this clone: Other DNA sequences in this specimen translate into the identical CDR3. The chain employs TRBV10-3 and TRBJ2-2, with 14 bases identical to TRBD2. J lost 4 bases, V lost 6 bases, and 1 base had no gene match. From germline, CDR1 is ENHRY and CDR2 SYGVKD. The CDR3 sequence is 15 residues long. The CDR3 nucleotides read TGTGCCATCAGGGGGACTAGCGGGAGCACCGGGGAGCTGTTTTTT. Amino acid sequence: CAIRGTSGSTGELFF.

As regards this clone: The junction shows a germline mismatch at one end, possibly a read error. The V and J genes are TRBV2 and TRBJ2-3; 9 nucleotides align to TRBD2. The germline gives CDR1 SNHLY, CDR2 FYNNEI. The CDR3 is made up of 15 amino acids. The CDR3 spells CARSGAGGRSDTQYF. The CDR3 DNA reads TGTGCCCGCAGTGGGGCGGGGGGGCGGTCAGATACGCAGTATTTT.

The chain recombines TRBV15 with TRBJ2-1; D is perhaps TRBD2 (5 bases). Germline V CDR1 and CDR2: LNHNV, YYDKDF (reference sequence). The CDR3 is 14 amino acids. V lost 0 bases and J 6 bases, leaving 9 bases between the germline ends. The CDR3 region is CATSRDLSGNEQFF. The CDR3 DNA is TGTGCCACCAGCAGAGATTTAAGCGGCAATGAGCAGTTCTTC.

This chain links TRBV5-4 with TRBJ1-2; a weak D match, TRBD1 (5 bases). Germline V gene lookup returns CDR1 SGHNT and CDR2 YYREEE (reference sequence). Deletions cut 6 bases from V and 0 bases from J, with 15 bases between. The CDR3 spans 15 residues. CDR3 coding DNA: TGTGCCAGCATAAGTGGGCAGGGCGCTAACTATGGCTACACCTTC. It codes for CASISGQGANYGYTF. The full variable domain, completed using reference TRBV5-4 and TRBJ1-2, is ETGVTQSPTHLIKTRGQQVTLRCSSQSGHNTVSWYQQALGQGPQFIFQYYREEENGRGNFPPRFSGLQFPNYSSELNVNALELDDSALYLCASISGQGANYGYTFGSGTRLTVV.

CDR3 protein: CASSPPGQWYGYTF. Written as DNA, the CDR3 is TGTGCCAGCAGCCCGCCGGGACAGTGGTATGGCTACACCTTC. The chain joins TRBV9 to TRBJ1-2, with TRBD1 matching 7 bases. This CDR3 has 14 residues. V dropped 4 bases and J dropped 5; count of bases not matched to a gene: 8. Germline V gene lookup returns CDR1 SGDLS and CDR2 YYNGEE.

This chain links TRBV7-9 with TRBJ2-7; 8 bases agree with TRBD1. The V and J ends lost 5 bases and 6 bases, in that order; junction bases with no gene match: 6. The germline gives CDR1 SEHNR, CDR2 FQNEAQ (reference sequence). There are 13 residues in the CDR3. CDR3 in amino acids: CASSRTGISEQYV. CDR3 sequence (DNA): TGTGCCAGCAGCCGGACAGGGATTAGCGAGCAGTACGTC.